These T cell receptor beta chains were read from a single sample in a study of blood T cell repertoires in COVID-19. Data came from immunoSEQ multiplex PCR; TCRdb stores just in-frame clones and leaves some out. The data hold about 80,000 clones, with approximately 80% observed a single time. The sequenced sample consisted of peripheral blood. The receptors originated from a man at least 80 years old with acute or convalescent COVID-19. Each CDR3 is given with its conserved first and last residue. A clone size is listed for some rows: how often the clone was seen (once, few, many), or a class if it is expanded.

J gene: TRBJ2-3; V gene: TRBV30; clone size: once; CDR3 protein: CAWSLGGARTDTQYF
J gene: TRBJ2-5; V gene: TRBV23-1; clone size: -; CDR3 protein: CASSQIRGRQETQYF
J gene: TRBJ1-6; V gene: TRBV19; clone size: -; CDR3 protein: CASTDRWTDNSPLHF
J gene: TRBJ2-3; V gene: TRBV2; clone size: -; CDR3 protein: CASSGQGKTDTQYF
J gene: TRBJ2-2; V gene: TRBV6-6; clone size: -; CDR3 protein: CASSGTSGGAGELFF
J gene: TRBJ1-2; V gene: TRBV10-3; clone size: -; CDR3 protein: CAISPDRGRGYTF
J gene: TRBJ2-4; V gene: TRBV5-1; clone size: -; CDR3 protein: CASSSYPGTVNGQYF
J gene: TRBJ2-5; V gene: TRBV24-1; clone size: -; CDR3 protein: CATSDGRRSMYF
J gene: TRBJ1-1; V gene: TRBV6-4; clone size: -; CDR3 protein: CASRWESTMNTEAFF
J gene: TRBJ2-7; V gene: TRBV18; clone size: -; CDR3 protein: CASSSPGQGHEQYF
J gene: TRBJ2-1; V gene: TRBV15; clone size: -; CDR3 protein: CATRPYSGAYNEQFF
J gene: TRBJ2-2; V gene: TRBV4-1; clone size: medium-sized; CDR3 protein: CASFPGLAGGPNGELFF
J gene: TRBJ2-1; V gene: TRBV27; clone size: -; CDR3 protein: CASSSGTGVYNEQFF
J gene: TRBJ1-5; V gene: TRBV2; clone size: -; CDR3 protein: CASSGNSFSNQPQHF
J gene: TRBJ2-1; V gene: TRBV9; clone size: once; CDR3 protein: CASSVAEAGIYEQFF
J gene: TRBJ2-7; V gene: TRBV6-5; clone size: -; CDR3 protein: CASSYGTSGYEQYF
J gene: TRBJ1-3; V gene: TRBV7-2; clone size: -; CDR3 protein: CASSPRSRTGNTIYF
J gene: TRBJ1-3; V gene: TRBV6-1; clone size: -; CDR3 protein: CASSEPGGPYTIYF
J gene: TRBJ1-2; V gene: TRBV18; clone size: once; CDR3 protein: CASSLGTDLYYGYTF
J gene: TRBJ1-5; V gene: TRBV15; clone size: -; CDR3 protein: CATTRDRGSQPQHF
J gene: TRBJ2-7; V gene: TRBV4-1; clone size: -; CDR3 protein: CASSQDLARGGYEQYF
J gene: TRBJ2-5; V gene: TRBV7-3; clone size: -; CDR3 protein: CASSLTATSRETQYF
J gene: TRBJ1-5; V gene: TRBV18; clone size: few; CDR3 protein: CASSPVQGNQPQHF
J gene: TRBJ1-2; V gene: TRBV19; clone size: -; CDR3 protein: CASRKSIGTGYGYTF
J gene: TRBJ1-2; V gene: TRBV6-1; clone size: -; CDR3 protein: CASSEERQIYGYTF
J gene: TRBJ2-3; V gene: TRBV5-1; clone size: -; CDR3 protein: CASTVEWLAGDTQYF